The 12 T cell receptor beta chains listed next were all sequenced from one sample in a study of blood T cell repertoires in COVID-19. TCRdb's copy holds only in-frame clones and misses some; the assay was immunoSEQ multiplex PCR. The sample gives about 240,000 clones, roughly 80% of which show up once; about 9.5% is in the top ten. Sequencing was done on a sample of peripheral blood. These receptors were collected from a woman older than 75 with acute or convalescent COVID-19.

CDR3 in amino acids: CASSIVGGTQYF. The CDR3 coding sequence is TGTGCCAGTAGTATAGTTGGCGGGACCCAGTACTTC. The rearrangement joins TRBV19 to TRBJ2-5, with unresolved D. The CDR3 consists of 12 residues. Deletions cut 1 base from V and 7 bases from J, with 7 bases between. Germline V gene lookup returns CDR1 LNHDA and CDR2 SQIVND (reference sequence).

The chain recombines TRBV7-2 with TRBJ2-1, with D hard to call. Trimming took off 8 bases at V and 4 bases at J, with 9 bases between the two ends. Germline loops: CDR1 SGHTA, CDR2 FQGNSA. The CDR3 is made up of 12 amino acids. CDR3 nucleotide sequence: TGTGCCAGCCGGGTCCCGTACAATGAGCAGTTCTTC. Its protein is CASRVPYNEQFF.

The genes are TRBV2 and TRBJ2-3; weak D call: TRBD1 (7 bases). There are 15 residues in the CDR3. Germline loops: CDR1 SNHLY, CDR2 FYNNEI. Trimming removed 3 bases from V and 7 bases from J, with 17 bases in between. CDR3 sequence (DNA): TGTGCCAGCAGTGATCAGGGGGGTACCGGTTATACGCAGTATTTT. Amino acid sequence: CASSDQGGTGYTQYF. Together with reference TRBV2 and TRBJ2-3, the CDR3 gives the full variable domain: EPEVTQTPSHQVTQMGQEVILRCVPISNHLYFYWYRQILGQKVEFLVSFYNNEISEKSEIFDDQFSVERPDGSNFTLKIRSTKLEDSAMYFCASSDQGGTGYTQYFGPGTRLTVL.

The chain uses TRBV6-2 or TRBV6-3 and TRBJ2-7; unclear D gene. The CDR3 sequence is 13 residues long. V shed 5 bases and J shed 0 bases, with 8 bases lying between them. Germline V gives CDR1 MNHEY, CDR2 SVGEGT. CDR3 coding DNA: TGTGCCAGCAGTCCAGGCTACTCCTACGAGCAGTACTTC. It yields the protein CASSPGYSYEQYF.

The J gene is TRBJ2-1, the V gene TRBV6-1; TRBD1 might be the D (6 bases). V was clipped by 3 bases and J by 8 bases, with 14 bases between them. The V gene's germline CDR1 is MNHNS and CDR2 SASEGT. This CDR3 is 14 amino acids long. Here the CDR3 reads CASSDRGRFDEQFF. CDR3 DNA: TGTGCCAGCAGTGACAGGGGTCGGTTCGATGAGCAGTTCTTC.

The chain recombines TRBV5-1 with TRBJ2-1, with D possibly matching TRBD2 (5 bases). Looked up from germline, CDR1 is SGHRS and CDR2 is YFSETQ. The CDR3 extends over 15 amino acids. V lost 3 bases, J lost 7 bases, and 17 bases lay in between. Here the CDR3 DNA reads TGCGCCAGCAGCTGGCCCCGGGAACCGATGAATGAGCAGTTCTTC. Protein sequence: CASSWPREPMNEQFF.

The rearrangement joins TRBV28 to TRBJ1-5; D remains ambiguous. Per germline, CDR1 MDHEN and CDR2 SYDVKM. V was clipped by 1 base and J by 6 bases, with 4 bases between them. The CDR3 length is 12 residues. The CDR3 is CASSLLAQPQHF. CDR3 bases: TGTGCCAGCAGTTTATTGGCTCAGCCCCAGCATTTT. The full variable domain, with the rest looked up from reference TRBV28 and TRBJ1-5, is DVKVTQSSRYLVKRTGEKVFLECVQDMDHENMFWYRQDPGLGLRLIYFSYDVKMKEKGDIPEGYSVSREKKERFSLILESASTNQTSMYLCASSLLAQPQHFGDGTRLSIL.

This clone was seen once. The J gene is TRBJ2-3, the V gene TRBV7-9; D gene ambiguous. Germline V CDR1 and CDR2: SEHNR, FQNEAQ (reference sequence). V lost 3 bases and J 0 bases, leaving 4 bases between the germline ends. This CDR3 is 13 amino acids long. The CDR3 DNA reads as TGTGCCAGCAGCTTTCAGAGCACAGATACGCAGTATTTT. It is translated as CASSFQSTDTQYF.

The V and J genes are TRBV27 and TRBJ2-7; maybe TRBD1 (6 bases). The CDR3 runs 17 residues. The germline V gene encodes CDR1 MNHEY and CDR2 SMNVEV (reference sequence). Trimming took off 2 bases at V and 2 bases at J, with 19 bases between the two ends. The CDR3 DNA reads as TGTGCCAGCAGTTTACCCCGTCGGGACACCCTTGCCTACGAGCAGTACTTC. This encodes CASSLPRRDTLAYEQYF.

V usage is TRBV28 and J usage is TRBJ1-1, with 9 bases lining up with TRBD1. CDR1 and CDR2 from the germline V gene are MDHEN and SYDVKM. Germline trimming cut 5 bases from V and 4 bases from J; bases unmatched to any gene: 8. The CDR3 spans 15 residues. CDR3 region: CASSRMIQGATEAFF. The CDR3 DNA reads TGTGCCAGCAGTCGTATGATACAGGGGGCCACTGAAGCTTTCTTT.

V and J are TRBV11-2 and TRBJ2-7, with 8 nucleotides matching TRBD1. Germline CDR1 is SGHAT and CDR2 is FQNNGV. The length of the CDR3 is 14 residues. The V and J ends lost 8 bases and 5 bases, in that order; junction bases with no gene match: 11. CDR3 region: CASGIQGAWDEQYF. The CDR3 DNA follows: TGTGCCAGCGGGATTCAGGGGGCGTGGGACGAGCAGTACTTC.

The V and J genes are TRBV6-5 and TRBJ1-1, with a weak D call TRBD1 (5 bases). The CDR3 contains 14 residues. The germline CDR1 and CDR2 sequences are MNHEY and SVGAGI. V shed 1 base and J shed 10 bases, with 16 bases lying between them. The CDR3 sequence is CASSYYRGVEGAFF. As DNA, the CDR3 is TGTGCCAGCAGTTACTATCGGGGGGTGGAGGGAGCTTTCTTT.